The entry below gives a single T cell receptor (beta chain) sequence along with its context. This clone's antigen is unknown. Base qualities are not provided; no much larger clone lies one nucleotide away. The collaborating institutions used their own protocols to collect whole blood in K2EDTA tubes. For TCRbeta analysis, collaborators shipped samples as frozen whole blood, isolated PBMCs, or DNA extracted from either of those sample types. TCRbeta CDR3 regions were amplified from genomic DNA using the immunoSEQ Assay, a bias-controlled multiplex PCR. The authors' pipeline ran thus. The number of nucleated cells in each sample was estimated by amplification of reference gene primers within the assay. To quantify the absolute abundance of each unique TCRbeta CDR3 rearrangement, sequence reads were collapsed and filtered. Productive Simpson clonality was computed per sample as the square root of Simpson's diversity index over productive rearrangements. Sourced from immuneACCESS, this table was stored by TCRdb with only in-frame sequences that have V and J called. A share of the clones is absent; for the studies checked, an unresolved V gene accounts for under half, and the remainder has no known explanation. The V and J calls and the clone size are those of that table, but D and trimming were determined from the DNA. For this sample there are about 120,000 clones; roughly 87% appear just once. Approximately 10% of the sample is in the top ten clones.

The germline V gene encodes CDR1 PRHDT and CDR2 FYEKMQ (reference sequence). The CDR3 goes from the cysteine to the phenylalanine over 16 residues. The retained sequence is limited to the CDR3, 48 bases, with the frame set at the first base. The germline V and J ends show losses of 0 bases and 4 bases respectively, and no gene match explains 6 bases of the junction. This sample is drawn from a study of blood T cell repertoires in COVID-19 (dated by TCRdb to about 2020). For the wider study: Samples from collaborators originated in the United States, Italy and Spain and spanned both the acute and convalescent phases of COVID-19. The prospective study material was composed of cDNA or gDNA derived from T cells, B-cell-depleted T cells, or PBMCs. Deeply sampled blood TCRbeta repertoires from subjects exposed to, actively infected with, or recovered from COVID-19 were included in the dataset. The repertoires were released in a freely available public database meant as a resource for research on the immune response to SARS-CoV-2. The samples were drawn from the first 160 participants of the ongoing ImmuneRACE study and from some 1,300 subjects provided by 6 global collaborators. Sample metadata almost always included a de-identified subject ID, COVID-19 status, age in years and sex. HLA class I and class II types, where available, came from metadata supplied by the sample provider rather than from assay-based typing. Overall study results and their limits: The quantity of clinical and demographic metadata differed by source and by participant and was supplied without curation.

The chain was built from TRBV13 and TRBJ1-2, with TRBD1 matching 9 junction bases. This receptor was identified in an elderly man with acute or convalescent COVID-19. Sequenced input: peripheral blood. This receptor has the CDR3 CASSLGSGTGSYGYTF. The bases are TGTGCCAGCAGCTTAGGATCCGGGACAGGGAGCTATGGCTACACCTTC.